This T cell receptor (beta chain) was sequenced for a study of graft-versus-host responses after intestinal transplantation (dated by TCRdb to the early 2020s). Regarding the research as a whole: Recipients received multivisceral, liver-intestinal, or isolated intestinal transplants. Graft-versus-host and host-versus-graft alloreactive T cell clones were tracked in the graft, circulation and bone marrow after intestinal transplantation using bulk TCR-beta CDR3 sequencing. To identify alloreactive clones, pre-transplant mixed lymphocyte reaction products were sequenced and compared with unstimulated pre-transplant donor and recipient T cells. All recipients received anti-thymocyte globulin induction followed by maintenance tacrolimus and steroids for about three years. Instead of going to the commercial service, samples from a few later patients were sequenced in-house on an Illumina MiSeq and processed with MiXCR. Donor T cell macrochimerism was defined as a peak of at least 4% donor T cells among recipient peripheral blood mononuclear cells. A cohort of 20 to 25 intestinal transplant recipients, including one retransplant, was enrolled, and 3 patients lacking pretransplant specimens were excluded. Here is what the overall study found, with its caveats: In patients with donor T cell macrochimerism, the allografts had high GvH to HvG T cell clonal ratios. Conclusions were limited by the relatively low number and heterogeneity of intestinal transplant patients. Early after transplant, peak levels of circulating GvH clones were found to be associated with declines in HvG clones. GvH clones were detected in recipient bone marrow, and some of these GvH clones were observed earlier in ileal mucosa or blood, consistent with an intestinal mucosal origin.

Worth noting for this clone: Its target antigen remains unknown. The record has no base qualities; no much larger clone is one base away.

The CDR3 runs 15 amino acids, cysteine and phenylalanine included. Just CDR3 DNA is preserved here, 45 bases in frame from base 1. The junction shows trimming of 2 bases on V and 0 bases on J, plus 9 bases between the germline ends. The germline V gene gives CDR1 as SGHDT and CDR2 as YYEEEE. Libraries were built with the immunoSEQ multiplex PCR assay. For most patients, genomic DNA was isolated with the Qiagen DNeasy Blood and Tissue Kit and sent frozen to Adaptive Biotechnologies for TCR sequencing. High-throughput TCR-beta CDR3 sequencing of genomic DNA from most patients was performed by Adaptive Biotechnologies. On the study's bioinformatics: Adaptive's ImmunoSEQ software supplied the TCR sequencing data for roughly 17 patients, while MiXCR and VDJtools were used to process three other patients. To correct CD4 versus CD8 sorting errors, any sequence found in both subsets at a frequency ratio below 5:1 was removed. Because the origin of CDR3 nucleotide sequences shared between donor and recipient could not be assigned, those sequences were removed. To count as alloreactive, a clone needed at least 2-fold expansion over unstimulated cells and a minimum CFSE-low frequency of 0.002% (template counts) or 0.001% (read counts). Mappable clones were those detected in sequenced pre-transplant spleen, lymph node, or MLR CFSE-low populations of the donor or recipient. Cumulative frequency of alloreactive clones was calculated as a percentage of all sequences weighted by copy number. Imported from immuneACCESS, the table was reduced by TCRdb to in-frame sequences with V and J called. These copies leave out some clones; in studies compared against another copy, an unresolved V gene accounts for under half, and the cause of the remainder is not known. V, J and clone size are those of that table, while D and trimming were read from the DNA. A total of 130,000 to 150,000 clones appear in this sample, around 90% of them only once. The top ten clones comprise around 0.2% of the sample.

The intended sense of this specimen's time point label: cells obtained before transplantation from donor or recipient. CD3+CD4+ and CD3+CD8+ populations were FACS-sorted from unstimulated pre-transplant donor and recipient cells taken from spleen or lymph nodes. This TCR was recovered from a human donor who received an intestinal transplant. Sequenced material: unstimulated CD4+ T cells sorted from spleen or lymph node cells, taken before intestinal transplant. The rearrangement combines TRBV5-6 with TRBJ1-3; the D gene cannot be named for sure. The nucleotides read TGTGCCAGCAGCTTCTTGGGAAGCTCTGGAAACACCATATATTTT. It encodes CASSFLGSSGNTIYF.